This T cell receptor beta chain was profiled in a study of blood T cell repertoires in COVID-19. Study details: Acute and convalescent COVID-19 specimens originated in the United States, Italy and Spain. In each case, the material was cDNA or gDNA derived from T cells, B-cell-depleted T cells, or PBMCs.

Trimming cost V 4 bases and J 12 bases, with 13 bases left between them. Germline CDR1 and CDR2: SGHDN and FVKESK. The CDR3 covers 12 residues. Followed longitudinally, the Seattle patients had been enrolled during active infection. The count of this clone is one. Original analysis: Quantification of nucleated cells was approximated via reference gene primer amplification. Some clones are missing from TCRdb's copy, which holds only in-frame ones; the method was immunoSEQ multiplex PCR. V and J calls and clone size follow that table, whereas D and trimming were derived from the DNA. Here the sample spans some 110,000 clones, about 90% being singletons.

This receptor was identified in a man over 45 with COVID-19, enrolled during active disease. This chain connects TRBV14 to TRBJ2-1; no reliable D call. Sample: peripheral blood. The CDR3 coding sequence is TGTGCCAGCAGCCGCCTTCTAGGTTGGCAGTTCTTC. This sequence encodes CASSRLLGWQFF. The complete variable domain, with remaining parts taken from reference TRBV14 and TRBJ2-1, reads EAGVTQFPSHSVIEKGQTVTLRCDPISGHDNLYWYRRVMGKEIKFLLHFVKESKQDESGMPNNRFLAERTGGTYSTLKVQPAELEDSGVYFCASSRLLGWQFFGPGTRLTVL.